Following are 17 T cell receptor beta chains from one sample sequenced in a study of beta chain features in type 1 diabetes. All of the isolated RNA was reverse transcribed, so expressed TCRB transcripts were sequenced. The repertoire was sequenced with immunoSEQ multiplex PCR; TCRdb's copy has only in-frame clones and lacks some. The sample lists approximately 380,000 clones; less than 15% were seen once. Sequencing input: naive CD4+ T cells from blood. These receptors originate from a young woman in good health.

This clone was recorded a few times. The V call is TRBV7-2, the J call TRBJ2-3; 12 bases align to TRBD2. CDR3 length: 16 residues. CDR1 SGHTA and CDR2 FQGNSA come from the germline V gene. After removal of 2 bases from V and 2 bases from J, the junction contained 2 bases not matched to a gene. The CDR3 spells CASSLLAGGPTDTQYF. For the CDR3, the DNA is TGTGCCAGCAGCTTACTAGCGGGAGGGCCCACAGATACGCAGTATTTT.

The chain couples TRBV7-6 to TRBJ2-1; D may be TRBD2 (6 bases). The V and J ends lost 5 bases and 5 bases respectively, with 19 bases between them. Germline CDR1 and CDR2: SGHVS and FNYEAQ. The CDR3 loop spans 16 amino acids. For the CDR3, the DNA is TGTGCCAGCAGCGGCCAGGTAGCGGCTGCCGACAATGAGCAGTTCTTC. Protein sequence: CASSGQVAAADNEQFF.

This chain uses TRBV6-5 with TRBJ1-2, with TRBD1 as a possible D gene (5 bases). Germline loops: CDR1 MNHEY, CDR2 SVGAGI. The CDR3 runs 13 residues. V shed 7 bases and J shed 4 bases, with 13 bases lying between them. The CDR3 loop is CASKMDKFYGYTF. The CDR3 DNA is TGTGCCAGCAAGATGGACAAGTTCTATGGCTACACCTTC.

The table lists this clone with a few counts. J is TRBJ2-3 and V is TRBV6-5, with D possibly being TRBD2 (7 bases). The V gene's germline CDR1 is MNHEY and CDR2 SVGAGI. The CDR3 has 13 amino acids. V was shortened by 10 bases and J by 5 bases, with 16 bases between the two germline ends. CDR3 loop: CAIRERDKDTQYF. Here the CDR3 DNA reads TGTGCCATCAGAGAGCGGGACAAAGATACGCAGTATTTT.

This clone was counted only a few times. V gene TRBV6-5 combines with J gene TRBJ1-1; D possibly corresponds to TRBD1 (6 bases). The CDR3 runs to 15 residues. V was cut by 0 bases and J by 0 bases, with 8 bases left in between. Germline V gene data show CDR1 as MNHEY and CDR2 as SVGAGI. This CDR3 reads CASSYSGGVNTEAFF. For the CDR3, the DNA is TGTGCCAGCAGTTACTCAGGGGGGGTGAACACTGAAGCTTTCTTT.

This clone appeared a few times. The chain employs TRBV30 and TRBJ1-2; 8 nucleotides align to TRBD1. CDR1 is GTSNPN and CDR2 is SVGIG in the germline V gene (reference sequence). The junction had 9 bases not matched to a gene; V was cut back by 2 bases and J by 10 bases. This CDR3 contains 13 residues. The CDR3 DNA is TGTGCCTGGAGTCCGGGACAGGCTCTTCTCTACACCTTC. This gives the protein CAWSPGQALLYTF.

This clone was observed a handful of times. This chain links TRBV9 with TRBJ1-1; no clear D gene. Germline V CDR1 and CDR2: SGDLS, YYNGEE. V lost 0 bases to trimming and J lost 7 bases, with 10 bases between them. The CDR3 is 13 residues long. Here the CDR3 reads CASSVAPPREAFF. In nucleotides, the CDR3 is TGTGCCAGCAGCGTAGCCCCCCCGCGTGAAGCTTTCTTT.

The chain joins TRBV15 to TRBJ2-1; TRBD2 might be the D (6 bases). Germline loops: CDR1 LNHNV, CDR2 YYDKDF (reference sequence). Trimming pared 1 base from V and 4 bases from J, leaving 14 bases between. There are 16 residues in the CDR3. CDR3 sequence (DNA): TGTGCCACCAGCAGAGCGGGTAGCGGCCCTTACAATGAGCAGTTCTTC. Its translation: CATSRAGSGPYNEQFF.

In this sample, this clone turned up a few times. The rearrangement uses TRBV6-5 and TRBJ1-2; D gene uncertain. The CDR3 is made up of 12 amino acids. Germline CDR1 and CDR2: MNHEY and SVGAGI. V gave up 4 bases and J gave up 4 bases, with 7 bases separating them. CDR3 in DNA: TGTGCCAGCAGTTCGGTCGCCTATGGCTACACCTTC. The encoded protein is CASSSVAYGYTF.

This clone was counted only a few times. Additional DNA sequences in this sample encode the identical CDR3. The genes are TRBV28 and TRBJ2-3; 9 nucleotides agree with TRBD1. The CDR3 loop spans 14 amino acids. CDR1 is MDHEN, CDR2 SYDVKM, per germline. J was trimmed by 3 bases and V by 7 bases; bases with no gene match: 5. The CDR3 loop reads CASTPGQGTDTQYF. The CDR3 coding sequence is TGTGCCAGCACCCCGGGACAGGGAACAGATACGCAGTATTTT.

This clone has more than one count but fewer than ten. The rearrangement links TRBV9 to TRBJ2-1; 12 bases agree with TRBD2. Looked up from germline, CDR1 is SGDLS and CDR2 is YYNGEE. The CDR3 has 16 residues. V lost 0 bases, J lost 9 bases, and 7 bases stayed unmatched. In DNA form, the CDR3 reads TGTGCCAGCAGCGTAGCAGGGCTAGCGGGAGGGCTTGAGCAGTTCTTC. Translated, it gives CASSVAGLAGGLEQFF.

The V and J genes are TRBV29-1 and TRBJ2-1; TRBD2 is a possible D gene (5 bases). The CDR3 consists of 13 residues. V was cut by 4 bases and J by 7 bases, with 14 bases left in between. CDR1 is SQVTM, CDR2 ANQGSEA, per germline. The CDR3 coding sequence is TGCAGCGTTGTAACTAGGTTTGTAAATGAGCAGTTCTTC. Its translation: CSVVTRFVNEQFF.

This chain uses TRBV7-9 with TRBJ1-2, with D unclear. V shed 5 bases and J shed 7 bases, with 8 bases lying between them. There are 11 residues in the CDR3. Germline CDR1 SEHNR, CDR2 FQNEAQ (reference sequence). CDR3 in DNA: TGTGCCAGCAGCCCGACGGGTGGCTACACCTTC. This sequence encodes CASSPTGGYTF.

In its sample, this clone was seen a few times. In DNA form, the CDR3 reads TGTGCCAGCAGCTCCCGAGAGGGAGGCTCCGGGGAGCTGTTTTTT. This encodes CASSSREGGSGELFF. The rearrangement joins TRBV7-2 to TRBJ2-2; TRBD2 is a possible D gene (6 bases). V shed 4 bases and J shed 6 bases, with 15 bases lying between them. In germline, CDR1 is SGHTA, CDR2 FQGNSA. The CDR3 contains 15 residues.

This clone has just a few counts. V is TRBV6-1 and J is TRBJ2-6, with D hard to call. Germline V gene lookup returns CDR1 MNHNS and CDR2 SASEGT. The CDR3 runs 15 residues. V was pared by 6 bases and J by 0 bases, with 9 bases between. CDR3 sequence (DNA): TGTGCCAGCAGCGAACGGAGCTCTGGGGCCAACGTCCTGACTTTC. This encodes CASSERSSGANVLTF.

The gene calls are TRBV9 and TRBJ2-1, with D hard to call. The germline gives CDR1 SGDLS, CDR2 YYNGEE. The CDR3 is 14 amino acids. The ends were cut back, 1 base at V and 10 bases at J, with 15 bases in the middle. The CDR3 protein is CASSVFGSPSEQFF. The DNA for the CDR3 is TGTGCCAGCAGCGTATTCGGGTCCCCGAGCGAGCAGTTCTTC.

The CDR3 coding sequence is TGTGCCAGCAGCTTGGGGCGGGGAGTAGCAGAGACCCAGTACTTC. It encodes CASSLGRGVAETQYF. The V gene is TRBV5-6, the J gene TRBJ2-5; a possible D gene is TRBD2 (6 bases). Germline-derived CDR1 and CDR2 are SGHDT and YYEEEE. With 0 bases removed from V and 4 bases from J, the gap between germline ends came to 13 bases. The CDR3 is 15 amino acids. Looking up the rest from reference TRBV5-6 and TRBJ2-5 gives the full variable domain: DAGVTQSPTHLIKTRGQQVTLRCSPKSGHDTVSWYQQALGQGPQFIFQYYEEEERQRGNFPDRFSGHQFPNYSSELNVNALLLGDSALYLCASSLGRGVAETQYFGPGTRLLVL.